This T cell receptor beta chain is from a study of blood T cell repertoires in COVID-19. Looking at the study overall: Nucleic acid was either cDNA or gDNA, and it came from T cells, B-cell-depleted T cells, or PBMCs.

The data were produced by immunoSEQ multiplex PCR, yet TCRdb's version contains in-frame clones alone and is incomplete. The table has 330,000 or so clones, approximately 84% seen once. Trimming pared 0 bases from V and 3 bases from J, leaving 12 bases between. The CDR3 has 15 amino acids. Germline V gene data show CDR1 as SGHNT and CDR2 as YYREEE (reference sequence). Symptom resolution, clearance, or two negative PCRs marked the recovered donors of Cohort 3. The chain employs TRBV5-4 and TRBJ1-1; D not resolved. The TCR was taken from a woman between 25 and 40 years old who had recovered from COVID-19. The sequenced sample was PBMCs or T cells enriched from blood (not recorded which). This CDR3 is CASSLASGRYTEAFF. The CDR3 nucleotides read TGTGCCAGCAGCTTGGCCAGTGGCAGATACACTGAAGCTTTCTTT.